These 18 T cell receptor beta chains share one sample of origin, sequenced in a study of T cells in Graves' hyperthyroidism and ophthalmopathy. TCR beta CDR3 regions were amplified from RNA transcripts. The TCR CDR3 was amplified in a first-round RT-PCR using the HTBI primer set. TCRdb passed the multiplex PCR reads through MiXCR, listing each CDR3 protein once. This sample yields about 250,000 distinct CDR3 sequences, of which nearly 15% are seen a single time; 30% to 35% belongs to the top ten. Specimen: blood. Every receptor here comes from a woman aged 45-65 years with Graves' hyperthyroidism that later progressed to Graves' ophthalmopathy.

The rearrangement links TRBV5-1 to TRBJ2-6, with D unresolved. This CDR3 spans 17 amino acids. Germline loops: CDR1 SGHRS, CDR2 YFSETQ. V was pared by 0 bases and J by 0 bases, with 10 bases between. Written as DNA, the CDR3 is TGCGCCAGCAGCTTGGCGCCAGGCCCCTCTGGGGCCAACGTCCTGACTTTC. Its translation: CASSLAPGPSGANVLTF.

This clonotype has ten or more counts. V is TRBV20-1 and J is TRBJ2-5; D unclear. Germline V gene sequence: CDR1 DFQATT, CDR2 SNEGSKA (reference sequence). V was shortened by 3 bases and J by 4 bases, with 6 bases between the two germline ends. CDR3 size: 11 residues. The CDR3 DNA is TGCAGTGCTAGTCGTCGAGAGACCCAGTACTTC. Its translation: CSASRRETQYF.

This clonotype was counted many times. The chain uses TRBV3-1 and TRBJ2-5, with TRBD2 matching over 7 bases. The CDR3 runs 14 residues. Trimming took 4 bases from V and 0 from J; bases not matched to a gene: 2. Per germline, CDR1 LGHDT and CDR2 YNNKEL (reference sequence). CDR3 amino acids: CASSRAGDQETQYF. In nucleotides, the CDR3 is TGTGCCAGCAGCCGCGCGGGAGACCAAGAGACCCAGTACTTC.

The chain links TRBV25-1 to TRBJ2-7; tentatively, D is TRBD2 (5 bases). Germline CDR1 reads MGHDK; CDR2 reads SYGVNS. This CDR3 is built from 16 residues. V lost 2 bases and J 0 bases, leaving 14 bases between the germline ends. CDR3 sequence: CASSEQYQRNSYEQYF. CDR3 sequence (DNA): TGTGCCAGCAGTGAACAGTACCAGCGGAACTCCTACGAGCAGTACTTC.

This clonotype was recorded at least ten times. The J gene is TRBJ1-2, the V gene TRBV6-1; D is uncertain. The CDR3 totals 16 residues. Germline V gene sequence: CDR1 MNHNS, CDR2 SASEGT. Between the trimmed V and J ends, which lost 3 bases and 7 bases, there was a span of 21 bases. CDR3: CASSDPDHRAIAGYTF. DNA for the CDR3: TGTGCCAGCAGTGACCCCGACCATAGGGCCATTGCTGGCTACACCTTC.

This clonotype appeared many times. This chain joins TRBV11-1 and TRBJ2-2; D is ambiguous. V lost 10 bases and J 7 bases, leaving 10 bases between the germline ends. The germline gives CDR1 SGHAT, CDR2 FQDESV (reference sequence). This CDR3 is 11 amino acids long. In DNA, the CDR3 is TGTGCCACCACAGCGTACGGGGAGCTGTTTTTT. Its protein product is CATTAYGELFF.

This sequence joins TRBV12-3 or TRBV12-4 and TRBJ1-1, with TRBD1 matching 8 bases. The CDR3 covers 13 residues. J was trimmed by 6 bases and V by 7 bases; bases with no gene match: 7. The CDR3 DNA sequence: TGTGCCAGCAATGAAGGGACAGGCGCTGAAGCTTTCTTT. Translating it yields CASNEGTGAEAFF.

This clonotype has at least ten counts. The genes are TRBV20-1 and TRBJ2-7, with 8 nucleotides matching TRBD2. Germline V lookup: CDR1 DFQATT, CDR2 SNEGSKA (reference sequence). The CDR3 runs to 15 residues. V shed 1 base, J shed 2 bases, and the junction held 7 bases outside the gene matches. This CDR3 reads CSARGRNGRAYEQYF. The CDR3 coding sequence is TGCAGTGCTAGAGGAAGGAACGGGAGGGCCTACGAGCAGTACTTC.

The sample holds many counts of this clonotype. The V gene is TRBV30, the J gene TRBJ2-7; 8 nucleotides agree with TRBD1. From germline, CDR1 is GTSNPN and CDR2 SVGIG (reference sequence). The CDR3 covers 15 residues. The ends lost 0 bases at V and 3 bases at J; junction bases unmatched: 7. CDR3 loop: CAWSVRSGGGYEQYF. The CDR3 DNA is TGTGCCTGGAGTGTGAGGTCAGGGGGCGGCTACGAGCAGTACTTC.

In this sample, this clonotype turned up many times. This chain uses TRBV12-3 or TRBV12-4 with TRBJ2-1; 15 positions agree with TRBD2. After removal of 3 bases from V and 7 bases from J, the junction contained 19 bases not matched to a gene. The CDR3 runs 21 residues. CDR3 sequence reads: CASSFRGSGLAGGPSGNEQFF. The CDR3 DNA is TGTGCCAGCAGTTTCCGGGGATCAGGACTAGCGGGAGGGCCGAGTGGGAATGAGCAGTTCTTC.

The chain joins TRBV9 to TRBJ2-3; TRBD2 aligns across 9 bases. From germline, CDR1 is SGDLS and CDR2 YYNGEE. With V trimmed by 2 bases and J by 5 bases, 9 bases remained unmatched. The CDR3 consists of 16 residues. The CDR3 region is CASSVLAGRGVDTQYF. As DNA, the CDR3 is TGTGCCAGCAGCGTCCTAGCGGGAAGGGGGGTAGATACGCAGTATTTT.

This clonotype was detected many times. The chain joins TRBV7-3 to TRBJ2-1, with 10 bases identical to TRBD2. The CDR3 runs 15 residues. Looked up from germline, CDR1 is SGHTA and CDR2 is FQGTGA. V dropped 5 bases and J dropped 8; count of bases not matched to a gene: 9. The CDR3 region has the DNA TGTGCCAGCAGCAAGTCTAGCGGGAGTTCCCATGAGCAGTTCTTC. Its translation: CASSKSSGSSHEQFF.

The chain employs TRBV18 and TRBJ1-5; 8 bases fit TRBD1. This CDR3 spans 15 amino acids. V dropped 3 bases and J dropped 3; count of bases not matched to a gene: 4. CDR1 and CDR2 from the germline V gene are KGHSH and LQKENI. This chain's CDR3 is CASSPPGGVNQPQHF. Here the CDR3 DNA reads TGTGCCAGCTCACCCCCAGGGGGCGTCAATCAGCCCCAGCATTTT.

This clonotype was recorded many times. The gene calls are TRBV28 and TRBJ1-2; 7 bases fit TRBD1. The V segment lost 4 bases and the J segment 5 bases; nucleotides outside the gene matches: 7. Germline assignment: CDR1 MDHEN and CDR2 SYDVKM. The CDR3 runs to 14 residues. CDR3 sequence (DNA): TGTGCCAGCAGTTCCTCGGCACAGGGGTATGGCTACACCTTC. This translates into CASSSSAQGYGYTF.

This clonotype was counted only a few times. The chain recombines TRBV7-9 with TRBJ1-3; D is undetermined. The CDR3 covers 14 residues. Germline CDR1 reads SEHNR; CDR2 reads FQNEAQ (reference sequence). Trimming took 3 bases from V and 0 from J, leaving 6 bases between them. The CDR3 DNA sequence: TGTGCCAGCAGCTTCAGCATCTCTGGAAACACCATATATTTT. Translating gives CASSFSISGNTIYF.

This clonotype showed up many times. The chain has TRBV5-1 and TRBJ2-3; TRBD1 is a possible D gene (6 bases). Germline assignment: CDR1 SGHRS and CDR2 YFSETQ. The CDR3 contains 17 residues. Trimming removed 2 bases at V and 1 base at J, with 17 bases between. The CDR3 nucleotides are TGCGCCAGCAGCTTTGAGGGTGATGGGGGCGGCACAGATACGCAGTATTTT. Protein: CASSFEGDGGGTDTQYF.

This clonotype occurred many times. The gene calls are TRBV24-1 and TRBJ1-1; weak D call: TRBD1 (5 bases). V lost 3 bases to trimming and J lost 4 bases, with 8 bases between them. This CDR3 comprises 13 residues. Germline loops: CDR1 KGHDR, CDR2 SFDVKD. Here the CDR3 reads CATSDGGSTEAFF. DNA of the CDR3: TGTGCCACCAGTGATGGGGGAAGCACTGAAGCTTTCTTT.

This clonotype was counted ten times or more. The chain couples TRBV20-1 to TRBJ1-4, with TRBD1 as a possible D gene (5 bases). V lost 6 bases and J lost 9, with 14 bases in between. The CDR3 length is 12 residues. Germline CDR1 and CDR2: DFQATT and SNEGSKA (reference sequence). CDR3: CSARDPGKKLFF. The CDR3, as DNA: TGCAGTGCGCGGGACCCTGGGAAAAAACTGTTTTTT.